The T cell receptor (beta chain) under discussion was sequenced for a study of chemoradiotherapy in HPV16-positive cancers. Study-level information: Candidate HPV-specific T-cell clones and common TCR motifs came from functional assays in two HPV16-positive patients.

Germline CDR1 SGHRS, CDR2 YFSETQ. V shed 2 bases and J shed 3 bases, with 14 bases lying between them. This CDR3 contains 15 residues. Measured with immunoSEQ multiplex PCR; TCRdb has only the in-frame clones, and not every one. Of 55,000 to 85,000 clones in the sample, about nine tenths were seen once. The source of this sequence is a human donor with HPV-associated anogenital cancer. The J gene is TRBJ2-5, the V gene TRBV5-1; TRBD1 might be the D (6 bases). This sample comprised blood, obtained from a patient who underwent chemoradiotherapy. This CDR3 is CASSLQGRNEETQYF. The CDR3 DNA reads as TGCGCCAGCAGCTTACAGGGCCGGAATGAAGAGACCCAGTACTTC.